The present T cell receptor beta chain was sequenced within a study of identical twins. This clonotype was counted a few times. Its specificity is unknown. Broader study findings: Reduced insertions were recorded for abundant cord blood beta clonotypes, with no such pattern in memory repertoires. An excess of low generation probability was shown by twin-shared out-of-frame alpha sequences.

The donors were all healthy and Caucasian. This CDR3 region has 17 residues. V dropped 1 base and J dropped 0 bases, with 14 bases sitting between them. Using its own MiXCR run on the 5' RACE reads, TCRdb lists one record per CDR3 protein. The sample lists 350,000 or so distinct CDR3 sequences, roughly 9% occurring once. The receptor was derived from a woman between 50 and 59 years old in good health. The chain links TRBV12-3 or TRBV12-4 to TRBJ2-3; D gene ambiguous. The sequenced sample was naive T cells sorted from blood. The CDR3 region is CASSLGVGQTSTDTQYF. The CDR3 DNA reads TGTGCCAGCAGTTTAGGGGTCGGGCAGACTAGCACAGATACGCAGTATTTT.